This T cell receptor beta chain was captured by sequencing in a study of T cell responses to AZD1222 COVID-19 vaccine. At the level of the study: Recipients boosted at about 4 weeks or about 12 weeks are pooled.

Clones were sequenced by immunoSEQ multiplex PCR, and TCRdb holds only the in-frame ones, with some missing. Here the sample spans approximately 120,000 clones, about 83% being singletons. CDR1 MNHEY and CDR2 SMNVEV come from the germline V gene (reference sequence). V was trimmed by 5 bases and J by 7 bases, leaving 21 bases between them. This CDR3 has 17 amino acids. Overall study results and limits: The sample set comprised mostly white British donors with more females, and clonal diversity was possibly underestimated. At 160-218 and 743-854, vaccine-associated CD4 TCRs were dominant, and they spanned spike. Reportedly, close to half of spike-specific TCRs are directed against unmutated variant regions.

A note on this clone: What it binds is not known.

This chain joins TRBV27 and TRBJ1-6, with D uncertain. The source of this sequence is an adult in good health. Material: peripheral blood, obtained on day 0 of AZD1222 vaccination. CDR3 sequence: CASSALPQPGRNSPLHF. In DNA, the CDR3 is TGTGCCAGCAGTGCCCTTCCCCAGCCCGGACGAAATTCACCCCTCCACTTT.